The entry below gives a single T cell receptor (beta chain) sequence along with its context. Its antigen is as yet unknown. Other DNA sequences from this sample encode an identical CDR3 as well. Germline V gene sequence: CDR1 KGHSH, CDR2 LQKENI. With V trimmed by 3 bases and J by 4 bases, 6 bases remained unmatched. This CDR3 is built from 14 residues. These data belong to a study of beta chain features in type 1 diabetes. Expressed TCRB transcripts were sequenced because the entire RNA isolate underwent reverse transcription. The table came from immunoSEQ multiplex PCR; TCRdb's copy has only in-frame clones and leaves some out. The data contain roughly 180,000 clones, roughly 8% of them singletons. General study points: A moderate, significant TCRB CDR3 shortening appeared in type 1 diabetes across four CD4+ subsets. Among patients, naive, central memory and Treg TCRB repertoires appeared more similar than among healthy donors.

The sequenced sample was central memory CD4+ T cells from blood. The receptor was isolated from a man younger than 30 with type 1 diabetes. This chain joins TRBV18 and TRBJ2-7; 7 bases agree with TRBD1. The CDR3 sequence: CASSPRTGSYEQYF. CDR3 in DNA: TGTGCCAGCTCACCCAGGACAGGATCGTACGAGCAGTACTTC. Looking up the rest from reference TRBV18 and TRBJ2-7 gives the full variable domain: NAGVMQNPRHLVRRRGQEARLRCSPMKGHSHVYWYRQLPEEGLKFMVYLQKENIIDESGMPKERFSAEFPKEGPSILRIQQVVRGDSAAYFCASSPRTGSYEQYFGPGTRLTVT.